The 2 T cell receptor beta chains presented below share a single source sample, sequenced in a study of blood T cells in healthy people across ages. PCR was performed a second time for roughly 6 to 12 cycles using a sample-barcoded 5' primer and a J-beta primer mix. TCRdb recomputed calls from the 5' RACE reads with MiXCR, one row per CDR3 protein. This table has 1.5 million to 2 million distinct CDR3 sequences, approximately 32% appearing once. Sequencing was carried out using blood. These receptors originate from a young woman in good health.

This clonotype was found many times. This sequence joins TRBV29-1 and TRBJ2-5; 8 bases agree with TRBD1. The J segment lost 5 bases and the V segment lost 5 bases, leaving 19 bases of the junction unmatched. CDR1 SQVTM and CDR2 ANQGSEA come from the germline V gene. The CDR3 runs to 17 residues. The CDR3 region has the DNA TGCAGCGTTCTTGCGGCCGGACAGGGACATTCCTGGGAGACCCAGTACTTC. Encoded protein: CSVLAAGQGHSWETQYF.

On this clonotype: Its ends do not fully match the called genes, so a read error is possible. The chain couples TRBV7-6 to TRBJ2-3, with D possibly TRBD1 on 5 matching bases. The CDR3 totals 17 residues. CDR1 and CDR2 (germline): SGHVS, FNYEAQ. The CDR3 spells CASSLALKSQGTDTRYF. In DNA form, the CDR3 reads TGTGCCAGCAGCTTAGCGTTGAAATCCCAGGGCACAGATACGCGGTATTTT.